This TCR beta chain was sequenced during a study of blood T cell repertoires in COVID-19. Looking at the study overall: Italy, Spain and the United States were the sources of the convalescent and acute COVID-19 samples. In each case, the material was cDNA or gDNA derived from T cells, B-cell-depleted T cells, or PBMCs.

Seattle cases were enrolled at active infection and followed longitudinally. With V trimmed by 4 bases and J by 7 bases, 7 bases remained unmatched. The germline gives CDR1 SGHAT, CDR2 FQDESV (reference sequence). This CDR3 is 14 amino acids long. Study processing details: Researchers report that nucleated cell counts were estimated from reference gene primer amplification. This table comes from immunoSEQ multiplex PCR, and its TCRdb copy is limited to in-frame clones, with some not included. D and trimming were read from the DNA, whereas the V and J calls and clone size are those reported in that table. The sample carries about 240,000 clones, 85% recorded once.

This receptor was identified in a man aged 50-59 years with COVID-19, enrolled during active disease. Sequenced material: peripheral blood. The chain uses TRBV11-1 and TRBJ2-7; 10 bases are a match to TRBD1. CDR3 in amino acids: CASSSRQGAREQYF. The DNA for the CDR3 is TGTGCCAGCAGCTCCCGACAGGGGGCTCGGGAGCAGTACTTC.